This T cell receptor (beta chain) was captured in a study of blood T cells in healthy people across ages. Study in general: Template switching caught about one barcoded beta molecule for each two T cells.

This clonotype was counted at least ten times. The authors ran a second PCR of about 6 to 11 cycles using a sample-barcoded 5' primer and a J-beta primer mix. TCRdb re-called the 5' RACE reads with MiXCR, one entry per CDR3 protein. The data contain around 1,500,000 distinct CDR3 sequences, roughly 27% of them seen just once; the ten biggest clones take up approximately 7.7%. CDR3 length: 15 amino acids. CDR1 is SGHRS, CDR2 YFSETQ, per germline. J was trimmed by 0 bases and V by 3 bases; bases with no gene match: 0. The V call is TRBV5-1, the J call TRBJ2-5, with TRBD2 identical over 12 bases. This TCR derives from a woman aged 25 to 39 in good health. Sequencing used blood. The CDR3: CASSWTSGNQETQYF. The CDR3 region has the DNA TGCGCCAGCAGCTGGACTAGCGGGAACCAAGAGACCCAGTACTTC.